This T cell receptor beta chain was identified during a study of hypomethylating agent response in myelodysplastic syndrome. Authors' processing steps: About 1.6% of roughly 150,000 clonotypes matched previously reported viral-epitope-specific VDJdb entries. The repertoire was sequenced with immunoSEQ multiplex PCR; TCRdb's copy has only in-frame clones and lacks some. Clonal size and the V and J genes are those of that table, whereas D and trimming came from the DNA. The sample shows approximately 4,500 clones, approximately 84% of them seen only once. The CDR3 extends over 15 amino acids. On this clone itself: Antigen unknown.

Overall study results and limits: Across all patients and within response groups, hypomethylating treatment left richness, diversity and clonality without significant change.

The chain couples TRBV21-1 to TRBJ1-1; TRBD1 was called by the table and not checked on the DNA. TRBV21-1 is a pseudogene. This receptor was identified in a human donor with myelodysplastic syndrome. This specimen consisted of bone marrow, obtained before or after starting hypomethylating agent treatment for myelodysplastic syndrome (not recorded which). CDR3 in DNA: TGTGCCAGCAGCAAAGGCCCAGGGTTCGCCACTGAAGCTTTCTTT. Translating it yields CASSKGPGFATEAFF.